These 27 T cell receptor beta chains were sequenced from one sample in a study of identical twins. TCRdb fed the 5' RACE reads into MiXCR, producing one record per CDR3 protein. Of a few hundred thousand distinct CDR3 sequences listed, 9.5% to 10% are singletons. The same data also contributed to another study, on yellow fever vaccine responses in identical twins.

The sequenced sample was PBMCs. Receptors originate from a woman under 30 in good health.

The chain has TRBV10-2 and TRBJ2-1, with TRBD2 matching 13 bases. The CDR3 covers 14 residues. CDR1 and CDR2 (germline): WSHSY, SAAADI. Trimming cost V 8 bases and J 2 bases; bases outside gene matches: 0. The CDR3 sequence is CASGTSGTYNEQFF. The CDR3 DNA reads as TGCGCCAGCGGGACTAGCGGGACCTACAATGAGCAGTTCTTC.

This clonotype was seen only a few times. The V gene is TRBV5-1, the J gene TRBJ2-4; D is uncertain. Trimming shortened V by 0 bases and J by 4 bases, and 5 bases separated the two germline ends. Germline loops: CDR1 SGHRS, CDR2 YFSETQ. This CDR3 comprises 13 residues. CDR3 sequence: CASSLDQKNIQYF. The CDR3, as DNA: TGCGCCAGCAGCTTGGATCAGAAAAACATTCAGTACTTC.

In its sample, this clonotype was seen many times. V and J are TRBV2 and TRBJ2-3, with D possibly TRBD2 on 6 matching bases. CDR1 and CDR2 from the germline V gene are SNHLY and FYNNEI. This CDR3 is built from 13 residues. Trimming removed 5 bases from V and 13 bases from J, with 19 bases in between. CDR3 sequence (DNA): TGTGCCAGCAGTTTCGGACCGCGGGACGGGAAGTATTTT. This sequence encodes CASSFGPRDGKYF.

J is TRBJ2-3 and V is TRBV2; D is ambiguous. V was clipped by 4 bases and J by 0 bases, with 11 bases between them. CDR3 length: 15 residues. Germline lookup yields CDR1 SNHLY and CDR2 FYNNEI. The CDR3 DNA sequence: TGTGCCAGCAGTGGCCTGGGGATAAGCACAGATACGCAGTATTTT. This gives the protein CASSGLGISTDTQYF.

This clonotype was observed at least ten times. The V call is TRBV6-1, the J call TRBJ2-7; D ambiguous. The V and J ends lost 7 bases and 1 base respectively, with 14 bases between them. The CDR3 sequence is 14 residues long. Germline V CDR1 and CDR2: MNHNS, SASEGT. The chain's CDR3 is CASTPARRSYEQYF. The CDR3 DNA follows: TGTGCCAGCACCCCGGCTCGGAGATCCTACGAGCAGTACTTC.

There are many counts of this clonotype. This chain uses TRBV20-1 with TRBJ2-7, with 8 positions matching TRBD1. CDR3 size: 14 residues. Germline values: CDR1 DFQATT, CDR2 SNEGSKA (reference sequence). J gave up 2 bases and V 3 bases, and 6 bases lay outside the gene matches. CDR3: CSASSGTGTYEQYF. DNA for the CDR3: TGCAGTGCTAGCTCCGGGACAGGTACCTACGAGCAGTACTTC.

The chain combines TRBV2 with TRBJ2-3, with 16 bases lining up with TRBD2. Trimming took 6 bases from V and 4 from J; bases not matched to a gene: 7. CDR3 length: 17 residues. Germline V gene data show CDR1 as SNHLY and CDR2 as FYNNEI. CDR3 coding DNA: TGTGCCAGCAGGCCGGGACTAGCGGGGGGGCCGTCAGATACGCAGTATTTT. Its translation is CASRPGLAGGPSDTQYF.

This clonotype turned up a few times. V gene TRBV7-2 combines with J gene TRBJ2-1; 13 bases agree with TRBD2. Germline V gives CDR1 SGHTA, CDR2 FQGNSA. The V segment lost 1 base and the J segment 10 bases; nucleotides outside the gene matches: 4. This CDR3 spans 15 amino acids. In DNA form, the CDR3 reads TGTGCCAGCAGCTTAGAACTAGCGGGAGGGGGAGAGCAGTTCTTC. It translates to CASSLELAGGGEQFF.

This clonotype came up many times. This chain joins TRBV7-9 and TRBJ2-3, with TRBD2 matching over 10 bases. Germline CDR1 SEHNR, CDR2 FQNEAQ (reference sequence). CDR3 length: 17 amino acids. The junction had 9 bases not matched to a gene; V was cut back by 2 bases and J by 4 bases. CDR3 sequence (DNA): TGTGCCAGCAGCTTAATGAGCGGGGGGGCCTGGGCAGATACGCAGTATTTT. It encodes CASSLMSGGAWADTQYF. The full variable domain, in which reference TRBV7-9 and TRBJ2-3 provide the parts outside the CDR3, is DTGVSQNPRHKITKRGQNVTFRCDPISEHNRLYWYRQTLGQGPEFLTYFQNEAQLEKSRLLSDRFSAERPKGSFSTLEIQRTEQGDSAMYLCASSLMSGGAWADTQYFGPGTRLTVL.

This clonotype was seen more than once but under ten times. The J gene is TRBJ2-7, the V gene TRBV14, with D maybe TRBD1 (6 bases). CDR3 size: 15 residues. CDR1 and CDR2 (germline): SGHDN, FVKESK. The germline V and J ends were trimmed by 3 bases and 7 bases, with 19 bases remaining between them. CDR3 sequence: CASSQRMAGDREQYF. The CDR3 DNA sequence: TGTGCCAGCAGCCAGAGGATGGCAGGGGATAGGGAGCAGTACTTC.

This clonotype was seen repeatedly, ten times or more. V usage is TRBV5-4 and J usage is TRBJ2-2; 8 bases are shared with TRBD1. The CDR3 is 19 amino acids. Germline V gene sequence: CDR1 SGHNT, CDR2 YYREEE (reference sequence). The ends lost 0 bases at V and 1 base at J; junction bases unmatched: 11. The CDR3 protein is CASSLAGTGKGVNTGELFF. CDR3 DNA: TGTGCCAGCAGCTTGGCCGGGACAGGAAAAGGGGTGAACACCGGGGAGCTGTTTTTT.

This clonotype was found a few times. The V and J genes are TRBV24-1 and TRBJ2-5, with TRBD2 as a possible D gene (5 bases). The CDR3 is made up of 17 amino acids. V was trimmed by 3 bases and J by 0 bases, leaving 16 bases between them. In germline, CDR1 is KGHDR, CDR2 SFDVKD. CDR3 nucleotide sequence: TGTGCCACCAGTGATCCCGGCGGGTTGGGGTACCAAGAGACCCAGTACTTC. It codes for CATSDPGGLGYQETQYF.

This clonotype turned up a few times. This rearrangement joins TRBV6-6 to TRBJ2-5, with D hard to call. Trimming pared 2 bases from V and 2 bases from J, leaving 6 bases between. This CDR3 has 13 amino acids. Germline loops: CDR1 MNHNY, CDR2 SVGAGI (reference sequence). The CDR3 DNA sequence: TGTGCCAGCAGTTACAACTATCAAGAGACCCAGTACTTC. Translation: CASSYNYQETQYF.

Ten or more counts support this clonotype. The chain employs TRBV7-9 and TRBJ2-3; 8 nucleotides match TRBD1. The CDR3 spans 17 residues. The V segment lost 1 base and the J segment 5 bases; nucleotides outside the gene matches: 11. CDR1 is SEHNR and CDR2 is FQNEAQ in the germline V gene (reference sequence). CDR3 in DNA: TGTGCCAGCAGCTTAGAACGGACAGGGCGAGGCGGAGATACGCAGTATTTT. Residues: CASSLERTGRGGDTQYF. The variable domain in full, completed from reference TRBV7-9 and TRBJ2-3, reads DTGVSQNPRHKITKRGQNVTFRCDPISEHNRLYWYRQTLGQGPEFLTYFQNEAQLEKSRLLSDRFSAERPKGSFSTLEIQRTEQGDSAMYLCASSLERTGRGGDTQYFGPGTRLTVL.

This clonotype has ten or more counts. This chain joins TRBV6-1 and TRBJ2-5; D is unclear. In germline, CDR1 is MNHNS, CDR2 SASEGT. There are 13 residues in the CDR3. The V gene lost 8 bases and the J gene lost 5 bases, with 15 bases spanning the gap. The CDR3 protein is CASGRKGPETQYF. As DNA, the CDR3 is TGTGCCAGCGGCCGGAAAGGGCCGGAGACCCAGTACTTC.

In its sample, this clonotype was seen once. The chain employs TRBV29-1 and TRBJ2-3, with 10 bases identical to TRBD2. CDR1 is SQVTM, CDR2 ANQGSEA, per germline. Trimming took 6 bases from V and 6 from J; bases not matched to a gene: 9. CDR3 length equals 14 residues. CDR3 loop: CSVSTAGGTDTQYF. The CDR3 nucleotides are TGCAGCGTCTCTACAGCGGGGGGGACTGATACGCAGTATTTT.

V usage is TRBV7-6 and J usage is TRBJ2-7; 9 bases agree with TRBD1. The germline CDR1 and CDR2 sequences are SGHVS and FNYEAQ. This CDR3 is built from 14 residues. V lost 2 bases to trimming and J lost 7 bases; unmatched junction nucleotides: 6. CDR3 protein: CASSLRDRGWEQYF. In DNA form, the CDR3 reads TGTGCCAGCAGCTTACGCGACAGGGGGTGGGAGCAGTACTTC.

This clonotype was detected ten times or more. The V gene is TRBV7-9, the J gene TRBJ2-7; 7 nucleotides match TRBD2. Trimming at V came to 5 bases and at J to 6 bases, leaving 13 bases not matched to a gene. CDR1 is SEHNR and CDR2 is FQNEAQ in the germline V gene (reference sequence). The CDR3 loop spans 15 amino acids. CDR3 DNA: TGTGCCAGCAGCCCAGCGGGGACGGTAATACGCGAGCAGTACTTC. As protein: CASSPAGTVIREQYF.

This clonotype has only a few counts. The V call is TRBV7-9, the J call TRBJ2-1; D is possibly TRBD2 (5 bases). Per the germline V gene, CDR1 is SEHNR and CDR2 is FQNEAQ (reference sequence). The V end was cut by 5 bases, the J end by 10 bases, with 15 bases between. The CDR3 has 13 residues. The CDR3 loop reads CASSPVGGREQFF. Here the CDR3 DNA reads TGTGCCAGCAGCCCCGTCGGCGGGCGGGAGCAGTTCTTC.

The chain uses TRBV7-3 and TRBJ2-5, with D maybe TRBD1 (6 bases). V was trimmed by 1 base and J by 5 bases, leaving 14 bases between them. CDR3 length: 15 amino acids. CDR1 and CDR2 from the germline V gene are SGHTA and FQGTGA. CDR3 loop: CASSLSSQGTETQYF. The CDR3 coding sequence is TGTGCCAGCAGCTTAAGTTCTCAGGGGACCGAGACCCAGTACTTC.

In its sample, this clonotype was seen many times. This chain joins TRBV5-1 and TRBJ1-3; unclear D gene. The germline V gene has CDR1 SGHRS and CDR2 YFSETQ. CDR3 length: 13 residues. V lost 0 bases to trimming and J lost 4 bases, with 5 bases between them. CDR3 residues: CASSLGLGNTIYF. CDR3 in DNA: TGCGCCAGCAGCTTGGGGCTCGGAAACACCATATATTTT.

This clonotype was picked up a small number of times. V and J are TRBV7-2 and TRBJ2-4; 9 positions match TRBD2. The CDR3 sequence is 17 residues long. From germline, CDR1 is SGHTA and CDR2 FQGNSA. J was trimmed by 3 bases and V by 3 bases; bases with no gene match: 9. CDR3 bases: TGTGCCAGCAGCTTGGAATCGGCGGGAGGGGTCAAAAACATTCAGTACTTC. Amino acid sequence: CASSLESAGGVKNIQYF.

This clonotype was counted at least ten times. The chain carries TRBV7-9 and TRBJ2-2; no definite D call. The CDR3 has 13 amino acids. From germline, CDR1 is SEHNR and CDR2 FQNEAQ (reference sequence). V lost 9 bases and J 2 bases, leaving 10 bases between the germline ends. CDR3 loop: CASNTANTGELFF. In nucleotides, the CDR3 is TGTGCCAGTAACACGGCTAACACCGGGGAGCTGTTTTTT.

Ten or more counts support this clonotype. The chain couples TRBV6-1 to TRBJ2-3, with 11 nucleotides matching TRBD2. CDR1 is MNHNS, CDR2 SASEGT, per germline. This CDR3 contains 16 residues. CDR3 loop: CAGASWTSGSTDTQYF. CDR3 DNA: TGTGCTGGCGCGTCCTGGACTAGCGGGAGCACAGATACGCAGTATTTT.

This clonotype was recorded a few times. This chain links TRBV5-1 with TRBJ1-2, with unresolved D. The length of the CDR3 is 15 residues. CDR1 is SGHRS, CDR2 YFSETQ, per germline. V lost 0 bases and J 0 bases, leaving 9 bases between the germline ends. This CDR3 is CASSLGTNSNYGYTF. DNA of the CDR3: TGCGCCAGCAGCTTGGGTACAAATTCTAACTATGGCTACACCTTC.

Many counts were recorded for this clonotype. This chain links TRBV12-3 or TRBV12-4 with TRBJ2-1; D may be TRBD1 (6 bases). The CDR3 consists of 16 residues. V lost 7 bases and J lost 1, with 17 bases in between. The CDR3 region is CASTLEGGASYNEQFF. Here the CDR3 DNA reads TGTGCCAGCACCCTTGAAGGGGGAGCGTCCTACAATGAGCAGTTCTTC.

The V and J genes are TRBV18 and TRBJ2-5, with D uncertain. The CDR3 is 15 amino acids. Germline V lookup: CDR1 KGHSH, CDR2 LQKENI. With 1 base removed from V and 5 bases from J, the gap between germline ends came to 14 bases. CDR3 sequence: CASSPRTANVETQYF. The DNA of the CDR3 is TGTGCCAGCTCACCACGGACGGCGAATGTTGAGACCCAGTACTTC.